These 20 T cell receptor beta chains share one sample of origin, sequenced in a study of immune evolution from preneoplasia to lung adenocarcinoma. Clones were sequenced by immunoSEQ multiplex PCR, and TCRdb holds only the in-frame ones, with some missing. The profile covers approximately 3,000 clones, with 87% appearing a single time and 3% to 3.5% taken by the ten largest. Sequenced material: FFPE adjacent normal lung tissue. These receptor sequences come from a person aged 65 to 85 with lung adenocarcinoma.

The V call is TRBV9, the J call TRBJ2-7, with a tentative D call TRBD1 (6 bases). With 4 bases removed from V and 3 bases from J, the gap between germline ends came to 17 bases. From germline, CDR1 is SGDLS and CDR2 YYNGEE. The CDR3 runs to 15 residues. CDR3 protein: CASSPLMDSVYEQYF. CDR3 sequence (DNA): TGTGCCAGCAGCCCCCTAATGGACAGTGTCTACGAGCAGTACTTC. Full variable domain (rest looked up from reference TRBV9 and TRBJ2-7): DSGVTQTPKHLITATGQRVTLRCSPRSGDLSVYWYQQSLDQGLQFLIQYYNGEERAKGNILERFSAQQFPDLHSELNLSSLELGDSALYFCASSPLMDSVYEQYFGPGTRLTVT.

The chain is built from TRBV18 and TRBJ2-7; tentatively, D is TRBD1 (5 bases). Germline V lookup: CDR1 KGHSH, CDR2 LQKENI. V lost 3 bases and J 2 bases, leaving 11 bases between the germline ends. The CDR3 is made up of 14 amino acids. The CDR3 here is CASSPRQRTYEQYF. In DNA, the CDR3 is TGTGCCAGCTCACCCCGACAGAGAACCTACGAGCAGTACTTC.

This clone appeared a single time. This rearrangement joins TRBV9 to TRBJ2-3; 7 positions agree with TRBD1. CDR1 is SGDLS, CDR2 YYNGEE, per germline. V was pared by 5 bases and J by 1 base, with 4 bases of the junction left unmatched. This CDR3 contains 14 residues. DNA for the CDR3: TGTGCCAGCAGAGGGGGCCCCGGCACAGATACGCAGTATTTT. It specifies CASRGGPGTDTQYF.

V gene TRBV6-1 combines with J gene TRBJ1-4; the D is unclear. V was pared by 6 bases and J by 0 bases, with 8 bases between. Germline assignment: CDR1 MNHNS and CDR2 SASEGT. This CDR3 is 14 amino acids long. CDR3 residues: CASRTGATNEKLFF. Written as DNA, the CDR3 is TGTGCCAGCAGGACCGGTGCAACTAATGAAAAACTGTTTTTT.

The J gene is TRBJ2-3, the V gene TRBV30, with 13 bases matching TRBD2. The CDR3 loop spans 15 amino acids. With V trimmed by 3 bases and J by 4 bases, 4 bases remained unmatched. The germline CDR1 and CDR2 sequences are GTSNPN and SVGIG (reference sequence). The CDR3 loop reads CAWRTSGGSSDTQYF. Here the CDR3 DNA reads TGTGCCTGGAGGACTAGCGGGGGGTCCTCAGATACGCAGTATTTT.

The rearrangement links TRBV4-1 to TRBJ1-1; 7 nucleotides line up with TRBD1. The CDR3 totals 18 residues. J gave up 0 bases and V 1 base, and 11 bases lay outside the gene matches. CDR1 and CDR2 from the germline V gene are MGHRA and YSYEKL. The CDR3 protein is CASSQATGTFRVNTEAFF. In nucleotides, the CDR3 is TGCGCCAGCAGCCAAGCGACAGGGACCTTCCGAGTGAACACTGAAGCTTTCTTT.

The CDR3 DNA sequence: TGTGCCAGCAGTTACAGGAGGTCCATCGAAAAACTGTTTTTT. Encoded protein: CASSYRRSIEKLFF. This chain connects TRBV6-5 to TRBJ1-4; no clear D gene. Germline CDR1 MNHEY, CDR2 SVGAGI. Trimming shortened V by 2 bases and J by 8 bases, and 12 bases separated the two germline ends. The CDR3 is 14 residues long.

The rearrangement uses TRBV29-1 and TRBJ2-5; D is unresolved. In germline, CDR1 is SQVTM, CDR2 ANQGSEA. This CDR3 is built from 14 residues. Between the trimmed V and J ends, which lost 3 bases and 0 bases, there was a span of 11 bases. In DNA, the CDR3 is TGCAGCGTTGAGCTCGCCAGAAACCAAGAGACCCAGTACTTC. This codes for CSVELARNQETQYF.

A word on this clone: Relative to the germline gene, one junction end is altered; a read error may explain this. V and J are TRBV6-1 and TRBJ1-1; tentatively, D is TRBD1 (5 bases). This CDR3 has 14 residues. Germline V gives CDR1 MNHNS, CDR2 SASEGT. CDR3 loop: CASREGWGGAEAFF. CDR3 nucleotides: TGTGCCAGCAGGGAAGGTTGGGGAGGGGCCGAAGCTTTCTTT.

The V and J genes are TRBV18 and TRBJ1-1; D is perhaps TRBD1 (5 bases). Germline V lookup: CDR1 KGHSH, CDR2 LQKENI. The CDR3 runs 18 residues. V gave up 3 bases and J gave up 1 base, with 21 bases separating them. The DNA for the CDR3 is TGTGCCAGCTCACCCCAGCCTAGCTCTTTCGGGGGGAACACTGAAGCTTTCTTT. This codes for CASSPQPSSFGGNTEAFF.

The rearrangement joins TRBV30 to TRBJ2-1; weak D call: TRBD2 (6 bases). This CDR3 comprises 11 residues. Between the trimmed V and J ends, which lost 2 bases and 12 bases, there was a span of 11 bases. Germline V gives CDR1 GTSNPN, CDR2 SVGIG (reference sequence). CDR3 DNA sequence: TGTGCCTGGAGTCACGGGAGCTTGCAGTTCTTC. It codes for CAWSHGSLQFF.

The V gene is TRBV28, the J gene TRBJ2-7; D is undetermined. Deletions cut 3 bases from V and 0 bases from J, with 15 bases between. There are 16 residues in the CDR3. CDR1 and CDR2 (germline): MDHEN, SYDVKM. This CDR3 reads CASSFRLGQLSYEQYF. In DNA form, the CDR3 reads TGTGCCAGCAGTTTCCGTCTGGGCCAGCTCTCCTACGAGCAGTACTTC.

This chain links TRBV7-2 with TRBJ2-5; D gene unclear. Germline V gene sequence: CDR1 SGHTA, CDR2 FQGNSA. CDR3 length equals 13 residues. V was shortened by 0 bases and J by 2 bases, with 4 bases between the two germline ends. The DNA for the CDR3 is TGTGCCAGCAGCTTAGCACAGCAAGAGACCCAGTACTTC. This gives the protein CASSLAQQETQYF. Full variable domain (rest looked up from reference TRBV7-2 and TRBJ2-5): GAGVSQSPSNKVTEKGKDVELRCDPISGHTALYWYRQSLGQGLEFLIYFQGNSAPDKSGLPSDRFSAERTGGSVSTLTIQRTQQEDSAVYLCASSLAQQETQYFGPGTRLLVL.

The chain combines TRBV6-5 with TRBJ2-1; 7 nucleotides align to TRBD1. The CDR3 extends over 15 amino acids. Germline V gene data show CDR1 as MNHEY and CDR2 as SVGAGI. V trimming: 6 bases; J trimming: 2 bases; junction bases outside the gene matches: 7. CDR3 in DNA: TGTGCCAGCAGACCCGACAGGGACCCCTACAATGAGCAGTTCTTC. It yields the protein CASRPDRDPYNEQFF.

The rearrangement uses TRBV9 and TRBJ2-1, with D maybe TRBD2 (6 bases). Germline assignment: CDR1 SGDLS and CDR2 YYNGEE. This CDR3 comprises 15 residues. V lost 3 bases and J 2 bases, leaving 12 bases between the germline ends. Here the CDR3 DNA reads TGTGCCAGCAGCGGACGGGACTTTCCCTACAATGAGCAGTTCTTC. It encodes CASSGRDFPYNEQFF. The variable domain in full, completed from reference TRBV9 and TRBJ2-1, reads DSGVTQTPKHLITATGQRVTLRCSPRSGDLSVYWYQQSLDQGLQFLIQYYNGEERAKGNILERFSAQQFPDLHSELNLSSLELGDSALYFCASSGRDFPYNEQFFGPGTRLTVL.

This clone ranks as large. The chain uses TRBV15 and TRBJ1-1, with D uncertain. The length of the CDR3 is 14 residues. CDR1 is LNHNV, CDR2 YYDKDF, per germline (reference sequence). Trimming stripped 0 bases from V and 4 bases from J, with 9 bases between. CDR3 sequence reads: CATSRDFAGTEAFF. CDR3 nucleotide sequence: TGTGCCACCAGCAGAGATTTCGCGGGCACTGAAGCTTTCTTT.

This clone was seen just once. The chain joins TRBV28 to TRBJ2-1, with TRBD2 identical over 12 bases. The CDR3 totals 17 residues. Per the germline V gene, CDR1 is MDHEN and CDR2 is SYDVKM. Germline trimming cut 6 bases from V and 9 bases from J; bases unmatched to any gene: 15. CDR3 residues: CASSPLGLAGTLGEQFF. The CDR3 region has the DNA TGTGCCAGCAGCCCTCTAGGACTAGCGGGGACGTTAGGTGAGCAGTTCTTC.

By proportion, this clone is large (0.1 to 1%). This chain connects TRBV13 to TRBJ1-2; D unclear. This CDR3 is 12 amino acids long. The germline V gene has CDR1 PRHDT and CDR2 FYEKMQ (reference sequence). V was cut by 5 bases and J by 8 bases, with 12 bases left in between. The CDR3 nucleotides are TGTGCCAGCAGCCCTTCTCACGCGGGCTACACCTTC. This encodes CASSPSHAGYTF.

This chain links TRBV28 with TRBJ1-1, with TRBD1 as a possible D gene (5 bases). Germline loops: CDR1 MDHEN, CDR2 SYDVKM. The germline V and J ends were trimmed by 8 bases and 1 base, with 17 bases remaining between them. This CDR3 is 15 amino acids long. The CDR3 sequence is CASRFLQASNTEAFF. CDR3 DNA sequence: TGTGCCAGCCGATTCCTACAGGCTTCGAACACTGAAGCTTTCTTT.

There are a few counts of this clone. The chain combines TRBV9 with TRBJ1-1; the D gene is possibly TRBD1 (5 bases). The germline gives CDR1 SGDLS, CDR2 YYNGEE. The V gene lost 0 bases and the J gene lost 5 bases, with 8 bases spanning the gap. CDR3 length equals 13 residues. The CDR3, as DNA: TGTGCCAGCAGCGTAGAGGGACTGACTGAAGCTTTCTTT. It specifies CASSVEGLTEAFF. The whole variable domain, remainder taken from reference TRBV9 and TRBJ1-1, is DSGVTQTPKHLITATGQRVTLRCSPRSGDLSVYWYQQSLDQGLQFLIQYYNGEERAKGNILERFSAQQFPDLHSELNLSSLELGDSALYFCASSVEGLTEAFFGQGTRLTVV.